Listed below are T cell receptor beta chains from one sample, sequenced in a study of regulatory T cells in long-lasting Graves disease. TCRdb processed the multiplex PCR reads anew with MiXCR; each CDR3 protein has one entry. The data show 400,000 to 450,000 distinct CDR3 sequences, less than 25% seen once. The sample was peripheral blood mononuclear cells (PBMCs), taken when the disease was refractory, from a patient treated with antithyroid drugs. The source of these receptors is a female donor with Graves disease. The CDR3 runs from the conserved cysteine through the conserved F or W. Fields, in order: CDR3 protein, CDR3 DNA, CDR3 length, D gene, V gene, clone size, J gene. D genes are given only for firm matches. Clone size, where shown, is once, few, many, or a class for clones that have expanded.

CDR3aa: CASSLPGGSYYEQYF; CDR3nt: TGTGCCAGCAGTTTGCCAGGGGGTTCCTACTACGAGCAGTACTTC; len: 15; d_gene: TRBD1; v_gene: TRBV28; abundance: many; j_gene: TRBJ2-7
CDR3aa: CASSESFGDTDTQYF; CDR3nt: TGTGCCAGCAGTGAATCTTTTGGGGACACAGATACGCAGTATTTT; len: 15; d_gene: -; v_gene: TRBV28; abundance: many; j_gene: TRBJ2-3
CDR3aa: CAGSSRPHHSGANVLTF; CDR3nt: TGTGCCGGCAGTTCCCGCCCCCACCACTCTGGGGCCAACGTCCTGACTTTC; len: 17; d_gene: -; v_gene: TRBV6-5; abundance: few; j_gene: TRBJ2-6
CDR3aa: CASSELDRDTEAFF; CDR3nt: TGTGCCAGCAGCGAACTCGACAGGGACACTGAAGCTTTCTTT; len: 14; d_gene: TRBD1; v_gene: TRBV5-5; abundance: -; j_gene: TRBJ1-1
CDR3aa: CASSQQGSSGANVLTF; CDR3nt: TGTGCCAGCAGTCAACAGGGGTCCTCAGGGGCCAACGTCCTGACTTTC; len: 16; d_gene: TRBD1; v_gene: TRBV6-1; abundance: many; j_gene: TRBJ2-6
CDR3aa: CATSREQGAEYEQYF; CDR3nt: TGTGCCACCAGCAGAGAACAGGGGGCAGAGTACGAGCAGTACTTC; len: 15; d_gene: TRBD1; v_gene: TRBV15; abundance: many; j_gene: TRBJ2-7
CDR3aa: CASSPLVDRGNTIYF; CDR3nt: TGTGCCAGCAGTCCTCTCGTCGATCGGGGAAACACCATATATTTT; len: 15; d_gene: -; v_gene: TRBV28; abundance: -; j_gene: TRBJ1-3
CDR3aa: CASSAGTGASGYTF; CDR3nt: TGTGCCAGCAGCGCCGGGACAGGGGCCAGTGGCTACACCTTC; len: 14; d_gene: TRBD1; v_gene: TRBV7-9; abundance: few; j_gene: TRBJ1-2
CDR3aa: CASSHNEDPYGYTF; CDR3nt: TGTGCCAGCAGCCATAATGAAGACCCCTATGGCTACACCTTC; len: 14; d_gene: -; v_gene: TRBV4-2; abundance: -; j_gene: TRBJ1-2
CDR3aa: CASRPGGQETQYF; CDR3nt: TGTGCCAGCAGACCCGGGGGACAAGAGACCCAGTACTTC; len: 13; d_gene: -; v_gene: TRBV28; abundance: many; j_gene: TRBJ2-5
CDR3aa: CASSPDGQAKNIQYF; CDR3nt: TGTGCCAGCAGTCCCGACGGGCAAGCCAAAAACATTCAGTACTTC; len: 15; d_gene: -; v_gene: TRBV7-3; abundance: -; j_gene: TRBJ2-4
CDR3aa: CATSRLQGNQPQHF; CDR3nt: TGTGCCACCAGCAGGCTGCAGGGTAATCAGCCCCAGCATTTT; len: 14; d_gene: -; v_gene: TRBV15; abundance: -; j_gene: TRBJ1-5
CDR3aa: CASSSDYNEQFF; CDR3nt: TGTGCCAGCAGTTCCGACTACAATGAGCAGTTCTTC; len: 12; d_gene: -; v_gene: TRBV28; abundance: -; j_gene: TRBJ2-1
CDR3aa: CASSLAELPTSPGELFF; CDR3nt: TGCGCCAGCAGCTTGGCCGAATTACCGACTAGCCCCGGGGAGCTGTTTTTT; len: 17; d_gene: TRBD2; v_gene: TRBV5-1; abundance: few; j_gene: TRBJ2-2
CDR3aa: CASTDFITRRGLVFF; CDR3nt: TGTGCCAGCACCGACTTTATTACGCGGAGGGGGCTAGTCTTCTTT; len: 15; d_gene: TRBD1; v_gene: TRBV2; abundance: many; j_gene: TRBJ1-1
CDR3aa: CASSPIRPKTEAFF; CDR3nt: TGTGCCAGCAGTCCTATACGGCCAAAAACTGAAGCTTTCTTT; len: 14; d_gene: -; v_gene: TRBV28; abundance: many; j_gene: TRBJ1-1
CDR3aa: CASRKGAKTVRTYNEQFF; CDR3nt: TGTGCCAGCAGAAAGGGGGCCAAGACTGTCCGTACCTACAATGAGCAGTTCTTC; len: 18; d_gene: TRBD1; v_gene: TRBV6-1; abundance: once; j_gene: TRBJ2-1
CDR3aa: CASSSRRTTNEKLFF; CDR3nt: TGTGCCAGCAGCAGTCGACGGACAACTAATGAAAAACTGTTTTTT; len: 15; d_gene: -; v_gene: TRBV3-1; abundance: -; j_gene: TRBJ1-4
CDR3aa: CASSSAVGTGYEQYF; CDR3nt: TGTGCCAGCAGCTCCGCCGTTGGGACCGGCTACGAGCAGTACTTC; len: 15; d_gene: -; v_gene: TRBV7-8; abundance: -; j_gene: TRBJ2-7
CDR3aa: CASSLLGSYGYTF; CDR3nt: TGTGCCAGCAGTTTATTAGGGAGCTATGGCTACACCTTC; len: 13; d_gene: -; v_gene: TRBV28; abundance: many; j_gene: TRBJ1-2
CDR3aa: CASSRTDEKLFF; CDR3nt: TGTGCCAGCAGTAGGACAGATGAAAAACTGTTTTTT; len: 12; d_gene: -; v_gene: TRBV12-3/TRBV12-4; abundance: many; j_gene: TRBJ1-4
CDR3aa: CASSFRAGGEQYF; CDR3nt: TGTGCCAGCAGTTTTAGGGCAGGGGGCGAGCAGTACTTC; len: 13; d_gene: TRBD1; v_gene: TRBV27; abundance: few; j_gene: TRBJ2-7
CDR3aa: CASSGLAEGGEQFF; CDR3nt: TGTGCCAGCAGCGGACTAGCGGAGGGAGGGGAGCAGTTCTTC; len: 14; d_gene: TRBD2; v_gene: TRBV6-1; abundance: -; j_gene: TRBJ2-1